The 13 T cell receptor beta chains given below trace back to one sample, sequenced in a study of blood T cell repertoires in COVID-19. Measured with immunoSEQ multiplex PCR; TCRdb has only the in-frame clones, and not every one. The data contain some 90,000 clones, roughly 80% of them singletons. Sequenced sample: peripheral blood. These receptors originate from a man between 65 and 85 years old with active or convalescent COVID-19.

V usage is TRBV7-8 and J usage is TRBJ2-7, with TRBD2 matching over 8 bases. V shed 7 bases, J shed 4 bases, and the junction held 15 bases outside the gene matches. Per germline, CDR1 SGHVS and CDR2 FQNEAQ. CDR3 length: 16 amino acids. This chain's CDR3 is CASTSGLERFLYEQYF. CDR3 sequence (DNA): TGTGCCAGCACCTCGGGACTAGAAAGGTTTTTGTACGAGCAGTACTTC.

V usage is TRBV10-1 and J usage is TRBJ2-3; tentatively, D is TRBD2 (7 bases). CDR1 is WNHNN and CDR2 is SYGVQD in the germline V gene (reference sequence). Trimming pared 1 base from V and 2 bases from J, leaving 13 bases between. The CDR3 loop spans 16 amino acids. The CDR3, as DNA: TGCGCCAGCAGTGAGTTTCGGGGGGCAAACACAGATACGCAGTATTTT. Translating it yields CASSEFRGANTDTQYF.

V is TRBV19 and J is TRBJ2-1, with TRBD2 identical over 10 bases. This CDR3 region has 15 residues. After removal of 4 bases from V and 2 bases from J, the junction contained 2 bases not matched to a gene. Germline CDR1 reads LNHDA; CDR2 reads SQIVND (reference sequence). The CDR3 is CASSTLAGAYNEQFF. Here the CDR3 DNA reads TGTGCCAGTAGTACCCTAGCGGGGGCCTACAATGAGCAGTTCTTC.

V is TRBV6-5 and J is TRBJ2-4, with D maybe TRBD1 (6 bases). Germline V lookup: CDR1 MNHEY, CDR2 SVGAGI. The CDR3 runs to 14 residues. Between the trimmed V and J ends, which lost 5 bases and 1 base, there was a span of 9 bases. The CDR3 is CASSPGVAKNIQYF. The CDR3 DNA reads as TGTGCCAGCAGTCCAGGGGTCGCCAAAAACATTCAGTACTTC.

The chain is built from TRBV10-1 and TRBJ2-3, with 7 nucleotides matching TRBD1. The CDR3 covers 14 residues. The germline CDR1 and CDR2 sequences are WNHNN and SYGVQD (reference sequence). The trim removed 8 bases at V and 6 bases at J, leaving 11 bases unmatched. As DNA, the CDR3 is TGCGCCAGCGGCGCCGGGACAGCCACGGATACGCAGTATTTT. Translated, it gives CASGAGTATDTQYF.

CDR3 nucleotides: TGTGCCAGCAGCCAAGAGGGACACAGGCACGGAAACACCATATATTTT. The encoded protein is CASSQEGHRHGNTIYF. The genes are TRBV3-1 (or the pseudogene TRBV3-2) and TRBJ1-3; the D gene is possibly TRBD1 (6 bases). CDR3 length equals 16 residues. Per germline, CDR1 LGHDT and CDR2 YNNKEL (reference sequence). V was cut by 0 bases and J by 4 bases, with 13 bases left in between.

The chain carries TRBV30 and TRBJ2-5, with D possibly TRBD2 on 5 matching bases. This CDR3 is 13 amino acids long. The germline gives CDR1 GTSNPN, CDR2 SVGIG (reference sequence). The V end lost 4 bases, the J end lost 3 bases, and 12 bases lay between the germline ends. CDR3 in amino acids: CAWNSLREETQYF. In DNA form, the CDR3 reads TGTGCCTGGAATAGTCTGAGGGAAGAGACCCAGTACTTC.

Here the CDR3 reads CASSLAFTDGYTF. CDR3 nucleotide sequence: TGCGCCAGCAGCTTGGCCTTTACAGATGGCTACACCTTC. The rearrangement uses TRBV5-1 and TRBJ1-2; D unresolved. Germline V gene sequence: CDR1 SGHRS, CDR2 YFSETQ. V was clipped by 0 bases and J by 6 bases, with 9 bases between them. This CDR3 contains 13 residues.

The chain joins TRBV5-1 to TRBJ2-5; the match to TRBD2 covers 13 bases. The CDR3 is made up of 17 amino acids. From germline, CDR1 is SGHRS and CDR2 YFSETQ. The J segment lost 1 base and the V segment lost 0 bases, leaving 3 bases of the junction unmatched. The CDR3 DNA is TGCGCCAGCAGCTTGGGGGGGACTAGCGGGGTCCAAGAGACCCAGTACTTC. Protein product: CASSLGGTSGVQETQYF.

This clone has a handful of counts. CDR3 coding DNA: TGTGCCAGTAGTATCCACAGGGGGCTCACTGAAGCTTTCTTT. It codes for CASSIHRGLTEAFF. This chain uses TRBV19 with TRBJ1-1; 9 nucleotides align to TRBD1. V lost 3 bases, J lost 4 bases, and 3 bases stayed unmatched. The CDR3 contains 14 residues. Germline CDR1 reads LNHDA; CDR2 reads SQIVND (reference sequence).

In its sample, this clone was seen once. CDR3 residues: CASSLGGARTEAFF. The CDR3 coding sequence is TGTGCCAGCAGTTTAGGTGGGGCGAGAACTGAAGCTTTCTTT. V and J are TRBV28 and TRBJ1-1; a possible D gene is TRBD1 (5 bases). Per germline, CDR1 MDHEN and CDR2 SYDVKM. This CDR3 is built from 14 residues. The V end was cut by 2 bases, the J end by 5 bases, with 12 bases between. Combining the CDR3 with reference TRBV28 and TRBJ1-1 gives the whole variable domain DVKVTQSSRYLVKRTGEKVFLECVQDMDHENMFWYRQDPGLGLRLIYFSYDVKMKEKGDIPEGYSVSREKKERFSLILESASTNQTSMYLCASSLGGARTEAFFGQGTRLTVV.

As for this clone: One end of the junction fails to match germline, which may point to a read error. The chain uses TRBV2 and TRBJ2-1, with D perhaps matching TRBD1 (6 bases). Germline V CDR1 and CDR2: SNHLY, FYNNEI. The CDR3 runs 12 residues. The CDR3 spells CASSNTGWEPFF. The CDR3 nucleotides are TGTGCCAGCAGTAATACAGGGTGGGAGCCGTTCTTC.

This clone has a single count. Here the CDR3 reads CASSYNPGNSYEQYF. The CDR3 DNA reads TGTGCCAGCAGTTACAATCCGGGAAATTCCTACGAGCAGTACTTC. This sequence joins TRBV6-2 or TRBV6-3 and TRBJ2-7, with D possibly matching TRBD2 (5 bases). Germline CDR1 and CDR2: MNHEY and SVGEGT. The CDR3 is made up of 15 amino acids. The V end lost 2 bases, the J end lost 1 base, and 12 bases lay between the germline ends.